Each of the 10 T cell receptor beta chains below was sequenced from the same sample in a study of blood T cells in healthy people across ages. The use of a sample-barcoded 5' primer and a J-beta primer mix characterized a second PCR of roughly 6 to 11 cycles. MiXCR was run by TCRdb on the 5' RACE reads, yielding one entry per CDR3 protein. Altogether about 840,000 distinct CDR3 sequences are present, roughly 29% being singletons, with the ten largest covering around 9.6%. These data were also filed under a second study, of T cells of mothers and their children.

Sequenced sample: blood. The receptor source for this set is a woman aged 40 to 49 in good health.

In its sample, this clonotype was seen a few times. The V and J genes are TRBV20-1 and TRBJ1-2; no reliable D call. Per the germline V gene, CDR1 is DFQATT and CDR2 is SNEGSKA (reference sequence). V lost 1 base and J 5 bases, leaving 8 bases between the germline ends. The CDR3 has 12 amino acids. CDR3 protein: CSARGGQYGYTF. As DNA, the CDR3 is TGCAGTGCTAGAGGCGGTCAATATGGCTACACCTTC.

The sample holds a few counts of this clonotype. J is TRBJ2-7 and V is TRBV6-1; the D gene is possibly TRBD2 (6 bases). V gave up 1 base and J gave up 3 bases, with 10 bases separating them. Looked up from germline, CDR1 is MNHNS and CDR2 is SASEGT. This CDR3 region has 14 residues. CDR3 protein: CASSEVGSGYEQYF. CDR3 sequence (DNA): TGTGCCAGCAGTGAAGTCGGGAGTGGCTACGAGCAGTACTTC.

The gene calls are TRBV7-3 and TRBJ2-2, with 12 bases that match TRBD2. This CDR3 has 20 residues. V trimming: 5 bases; J trimming: 5 bases; junction bases outside the gene matches: 18. The germline gives CDR1 SGHTA, CDR2 FQGTGA. The CDR3 spells CASSTNRLAGGPRWTGELFF. CDR3 bases: TGTGCCAGCAGCACAAATCGGCTAGCGGGGGGGCCGCGGTGGACCGGGGAGCTGTTTTTT. Drawing the rest from reference TRBV7-3 and TRBJ2-2, the complete variable domain is GAGVSQTPSNKVTEKGKYVELRCDPISGHTALYWYRQSLGQGPEFLIYFQGTGAADDSGLPNDRFFAVRPEGSVSTLKIQRTERGDSAVYLCASSTNRLAGGPRWTGELFFGEGSRLTVL.

This clonotype came up a few times. V gene TRBV7-6 combines with J gene TRBJ2-1, with D tentatively TRBD1 or TRBD2 (5 bases each). The CDR3 extends over 14 amino acids. V lost 5 bases and J 7 bases, leaving 15 bases between the germline ends. From germline, CDR1 is SGHVS and CDR2 FNYEAQ. The CDR3 DNA reads as TGTGCCAGCAGCGACCCGGGACCAGCGAATGAGCAGTTCTTC. This codes for CASSDPGPANEQFF.

A few counts support this clonotype. The J gene is TRBJ1-1, the V gene TRBV7-9, with D unclear. Trimming removed 6 bases from V and 3 bases from J, with 8 bases in between. CDR3 length equals 12 residues. Per the germline V gene, CDR1 is SEHNR and CDR2 is FQNEAQ (reference sequence). CDR3 sequence reads: CASRLADTEAFF. The CDR3 DNA sequence: TGTGCCAGCAGGTTGGCGGACACTGAAGCTTTCTTT.

This clonotype was seen many times. V gene TRBV11-2 combines with J gene TRBJ1-1; D uncertain. CDR1 and CDR2 from the germline V gene are SGHAT and FQNNGV. V dropped 5 bases and J dropped 4 bases, with 8 bases sitting between them. The CDR3 is 12 residues long. CDR3 loop: CASSRGATEAFF. CDR3 nucleotides: TGTGCCAGCAGCCGGGGTGCCACTGAAGCTTTCTTT.

The chain joins TRBV3-1 to TRBJ2-7; 7 nucleotides match TRBD2. V was pared by 0 bases and J by 6 bases, with 11 bases of the junction left unmatched. This CDR3 contains 16 residues. Germline V gene sequence: CDR1 LGHDT, CDR2 YNNKEL (reference sequence). The CDR3 loop reads CASSQEAGRYGGEQYF. In nucleotides, the CDR3 is TGTGCCAGCAGCCAAGAAGCGGGGAGGTACGGGGGCGAGCAGTACTTC.

The V gene is TRBV7-2, the J gene TRBJ1-2; a weak D match, TRBD1 (6 bases). Trimming left V 5 bases short and J 2 bases short, with 15 bases between. CDR3 length: 15 residues. CDR1 and CDR2 from the germline V gene are SGHTA and FQGNSA. The CDR3 here is CASSGKRGANYGYTF. Written as DNA, the CDR3 is TGTGCCAGCAGCGGAAAACGGGGGGCGAACTATGGCTACACCTTC.

Comment on this clonotype: This may be a read error, as it is one base from a much larger clone. The chain combines TRBV29-1 with TRBJ2-5; D not resolved. Germline V gene lookup returns CDR1 SQVTM and CDR2 ANQGSEA. The CDR3 loop spans 12 amino acids. V lost 7 bases, J lost 1 base, and 10 bases lay in between. The CDR3 reads CSGAAAQETQYF. In DNA form, the CDR3 reads TGCAGCGGTGCGGCAGCCCAAGAGACCCAGTACTTC.

This chain uses TRBV5-1 with TRBJ2-3; 13 nucleotides align to TRBD2. The CDR3 sequence is 19 residues long. Per germline, CDR1 SGHRS and CDR2 YFSETQ. The ends lost 3 bases at V and 4 bases at J; junction bases unmatched: 14. CDR3 in amino acids: CASSSGLAGAFPRADTQYF. The CDR3 region has the DNA TGCGCCAGCAGCTCCGGACTAGCGGGGGCCTTTCCTAGGGCAGATACGCAGTATTTT.